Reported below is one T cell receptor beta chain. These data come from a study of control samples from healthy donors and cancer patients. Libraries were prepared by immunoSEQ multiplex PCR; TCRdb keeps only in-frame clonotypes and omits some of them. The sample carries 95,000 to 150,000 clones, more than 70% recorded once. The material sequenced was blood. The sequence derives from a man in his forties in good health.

CDR3 sequence: CASSPENTGELFF. CDR3 DNA sequence: TGCGCCAGCAGTCCAGAGAACACCGGGGAGCTGTTTTTT. This chain connects TRBV10-2 to TRBJ2-2, with D unclear. Trimming cost V 5 bases and J 1 base, with 5 bases left between them. The CDR3 contains 13 residues. Germline V gives CDR1 WSHSY, CDR2 SAAADI.